These 31 T cell receptor beta chains were all obtained from the same sample, sequenced in a study of blood T cell repertoires in COVID-19. Sequenced by immunoSEQ multiplex PCR; TCRdb stores in-frame clones only, minus some. This sample has 200,000 to 300,000 clones; roughly 89% occur once, and the top ten carry 4.1%. The specimen was PBMCs or T cells enriched from blood (not recorded which). The receptors stem from a woman in her 30s who had recovered from COVID-19.

The CDR3 is CASSDPTTNTEAFF. The CDR3 DNA reads TGTGCCAGCAGCGACCCGACAACGAACACTGAAGCTTTCTTT. V and J are TRBV28 and TRBJ1-1, with D unresolved. Germline V lookup: CDR1 MDHEN, CDR2 SYDVKM. Trimming took 6 bases from V and 1 from J, leaving 12 bases between them. The CDR3 runs 14 residues.

This chain links TRBV27 with TRBJ2-7; 13 nucleotides match TRBD2. CDR3 size: 15 residues. With 4 bases clipped from V and 4 bases from J, the junction kept 4 bases outside the gene matches. Germline V gene data show CDR1 as MNHEY and CDR2 as SMNVEV (reference sequence). The chain's CDR3 is CASSSTSGRTYEQYF. The CDR3 DNA is TGTGCCAGCAGTTCGACTAGCGGGAGGACGTACGAGCAGTACTTC.

The V and J genes are TRBV28 and TRBJ2-1; possible D gene TRBD2, 5 bases. Looked up from germline, CDR1 is MDHEN and CDR2 is SYDVKM. Trimming took off 2 bases at V and 4 bases at J, with 9 bases between the two ends. This CDR3 contains 14 residues. CDR3: CASSLGGPYNEQFF. The CDR3 DNA follows: TGTGCCAGCAGTTTAGGCGGGCCGTACAATGAGCAGTTCTTC.

This chain links TRBV24-1 with TRBJ2-7; D is undetermined. CDR1 KGHDR and CDR2 SFDVKD come from the germline V gene. The CDR3 spans 14 residues. The ends were cut back, 3 bases at V and 0 bases at J, with 8 bases in the middle. The CDR3 spells CATSDPAVSYEQYF. The CDR3 DNA reads as TGTGCCACCAGTGATCCCGCAGTCTCCTACGAGCAGTACTTC.

The gene calls are TRBV18 and TRBJ2-7; TRBD2 agrees at 14 bases. V was pared by 3 bases and J by 3 bases, with 7 bases of the junction left unmatched. Germline CDR1 reads KGHSH; CDR2 reads LQKENI. The CDR3 extends over 17 amino acids. The CDR3 DNA follows: TGTGCCAGCTCACCTGGGACTAGCGGGAGCGGTGGCTACGAGCAGTACTTC. This sequence encodes CASSPGTSGSGGYEQYF.

J is TRBJ1-1 and V is TRBV11-2, with D unresolved. From germline, CDR1 is SGHAT and CDR2 FQNNGV. V gave up 2 bases and J gave up 0 bases, with 10 bases separating them. This CDR3 contains 15 residues. The chain's CDR3 is CASSLQPNLNTEAFF. CDR3 DNA sequence: TGTGCCAGCAGCTTACAACCTAATTTGAACACTGAAGCTTTCTTT.

This clone was observed a single time. The rearrangement joins TRBV4-2 to TRBJ1-1; D gene unclear. Trimming shortened V by 1 base and J by 1 base, and 10 bases separated the two germline ends. This CDR3 is 15 amino acids long. The V gene's germline CDR1 is LGHNA and CDR2 YNFKEQ. CDR3 nucleotides: TGTGCCAGCAGCCAAGTCCTCCGACAGAACACTGAAGCTTTCTTT. It codes for CASSQVLRQNTEAFF.

This rearrangement joins TRBV6-1 to TRBJ1-2; tentatively, D is TRBD1 (5 bases). Trimming took 2 bases from V and 4 from J, leaving 11 bases between them. The CDR3 runs 14 residues. The V gene's germline CDR1 is MNHNS and CDR2 SASEGT. The CDR3 DNA reads as TGTGCCAGCAGTGAAAGGGCAGGGCTCTATGGCTACACCTTC. Translation: CASSERAGLYGYTF.

V gene TRBV6-6 combines with J gene TRBJ2-7; 7 bases align to TRBD2. Germline V gene sequence: CDR1 MNHNY, CDR2 SVGAGI (reference sequence). V lost 7 bases and J lost 0; bases outside the gene matches: 9. This CDR3 contains 15 residues. CDR3 in DNA: TGTGCCAGCACCCCAGCGGGGATTAGCTCCTACGAGCAGTACTTC. This gives the protein CASTPAGISSYEQYF.

This clone is judged medium-sized. CDR3 in amino acids: CASSLAAGASGNTIYF. In DNA form, the CDR3 reads TGTGCCAGCAGCTTGGCTGCAGGGGCCTCTGGAAACACCATATATTTT. This rearrangement joins TRBV5-6 to TRBJ1-3, with D tentatively TRBD1 (6 bases). The germline V gene has CDR1 SGHDT and CDR2 YYEEEE. V dropped 0 bases and J dropped 0 bases, with 10 bases sitting between them. The CDR3 extends over 16 amino acids.

J is TRBJ1-6 and V is TRBV5-4, with D tentatively TRBD1 (6 bases). This CDR3 region has 17 residues. CDR1 SGHNT and CDR2 YYREEE come from the germline V gene (reference sequence). V shed 4 bases and J shed 3 bases, with 17 bases lying between them. CDR3 sequence: CASSAKMTGFYNSPLHF. The CDR3 DNA reads TGTGCCAGCAGCGCGAAAATGACAGGCTTCTATAATTCACCCCTCCACTTT.

The chain is built from TRBV19 and TRBJ1-2, with D possibly being TRBD1 (5 bases). Germline CDR1 is LNHDA and CDR2 is SQIVND (reference sequence). The CDR3 sequence is 11 residues long. Trimming shortened V by 5 bases and J by 8 bases, and 9 bases separated the two germline ends. The chain's CDR3 is CASSFSGGYTF. For the CDR3, the DNA is TGTGCCAGTAGTTTCTCAGGGGGCTACACCTTC. The full variable domain, with the rest looked up from reference TRBV19 and TRBJ1-2, is DGGITQSPKYLFRKEGQNVTLSCEQNLNHDAMYWYRQDPGQGLRLIYYSQIVNDFQKGDIAEGYSVSREKKESFPLTVTSAQKNPTAFYLCASSFSGGYTFGSGTRLTVV.

This sequence joins TRBV28 and TRBJ1-5, with 7 nucleotides matching TRBD1. Germline loops: CDR1 MDHEN, CDR2 SYDVKM. After removal of 6 bases from V and 4 bases from J, the junction contained 6 bases not matched to a gene. The CDR3 has 14 residues. CDR3 protein: CASRKGQINQPQHF. DNA of the CDR3: TGTGCCAGCAGGAAGGGACAGATTAATCAGCCCCAGCATTTT.

This clone was seen a single time. V and J are TRBV18 and TRBJ2-3; 8 bases agree with TRBD1. J lost 5 bases, V lost 1 base, and 2 bases had no gene match. CDR3 length: 14 amino acids. CDR1 and CDR2 (germline): KGHSH, LQKENI. The CDR3 here is CASSPLTGGDTQYF. The CDR3 bases are TGTGCCAGCTCACCACTCACAGGGGGAGATACGCAGTATTTT.

The chain's CDR3 is CASSFGSYEQYF. As DNA, the CDR3 is TGTGCCAGCAGTTTCGGCTCCTACGAGCAGTACTTC. The rearrangement links TRBV6-2 or TRBV6-3 to TRBJ2-7; D ambiguous. Trimming took off 4 bases at V and 0 bases at J, with 4 bases between the two ends. Germline V gene sequence: CDR1 MNHEY, CDR2 SVGEGT. This CDR3 is 12 amino acids long.

The chain combines TRBV27 with TRBJ2-4, with D possibly TRBD1 on 6 matching bases. The CDR3 consists of 16 residues. From germline, CDR1 is MNHEY and CDR2 SMNVEV (reference sequence). V shed 6 bases and J shed 0 bases, with 15 bases lying between them. The CDR3 DNA reads TGTGCCAGCAGCCCAGGGGACATGATAGCCAAAAACATTCAGTACTTC. Translation gives CASSPGDMIAKNIQYF.

This clone was recorded once. The J gene is TRBJ1-2, the V gene TRBV18, with D possibly being TRBD1 (6 bases). This CDR3 has 17 amino acids. CDR1 and CDR2 from the germline V gene are KGHSH and LQKENI. V was clipped by 2 bases and J by 5 bases, with 21 bases between them. CDR3 region: CASSPGRTEAHVYGYTF. The CDR3 region has the DNA TGTGCCAGCTCACCAGGCCGGACAGAAGCTCACGTTTATGGCTACACCTTC. Filled out from reference TRBV18 and TRBJ1-2, the complete variable domain reads NAGVMQNPRHLVRRRGQEARLRCSPMKGHSHVYWYRQLPEEGLKFMVYLQKENIIDESGMPKERFSAEFPKEGPSILRIQQVVRGDSAAYFCASSPGRTEAHVYGYTFGSGTRLTVV.

The chain is built from TRBV15 and TRBJ1-2, with D uncertain. Trimming shortened V by 1 base and J by 5 bases, and 17 bases separated the two germline ends. The CDR3 has 16 amino acids. Per the germline V gene, CDR1 is LNHNV and CDR2 is YYDKDF (reference sequence). The CDR3 region is CATSRGYEIRRYGYTF. The DNA for the CDR3 is TGTGCCACCAGCAGAGGATATGAAATTCGTAGATATGGCTACACCTTC.

The chain combines TRBV4-3 with TRBJ1-2, with a possible D match to TRBD1 (5 bases). Germline CDR1 LGHNA, CDR2 YSLEER. V was trimmed by 0 bases and J by 3 bases, leaving 11 bases between them. The CDR3 runs 15 residues. CDR3 region: CASSQEEQVHYGYTF. CDR3 in DNA: TGCGCCAGCAGCCAAGAGGAACAGGTACACTATGGCTACACCTTC.

This clone was picked up many times. CDR3 DNA: TGTGCCAGCTCACCGGGACTAGCCATAGATACGCAGTATTTT. This encodes CASSPGLAIDTQYF. The chain carries TRBV18 and TRBJ2-3; 9 positions match TRBD2. The germline gives CDR1 KGHSH, CDR2 LQKENI. V gave up 3 bases and J gave up 5 bases; unmatched junction bases: 3. This CDR3 has 14 residues.

The gene calls are TRBV19 and TRBJ1-5; TRBD1 agrees at 9 bases. CDR1 is LNHDA, CDR2 SQIVND, per germline (reference sequence). This CDR3 comprises 14 residues. Germline trimming cut 5 bases from V and 7 bases from J; bases unmatched to any gene: 6. In DNA form, the CDR3 reads TGTGCCAGTAGTCAGGGACAGGGAAACCAGCCCCAGCATTTT. It encodes CASSQGQGNQPQHF.

This clone is a singleton in its sample. V gene TRBV7-9 combines with J gene TRBJ1-1, with D unclear. The germline V gene has CDR1 SEHNR and CDR2 FQNEAQ (reference sequence). This CDR3 is 14 amino acids long. With 1 base removed from V and 1 base from J, the gap between germline ends came to 7 bases. CDR3 sequence reads: CASSLVGPNTEAFF. CDR3 DNA sequence: TGTGCCAGCAGCTTAGTTGGCCCGAACACTGAAGCTTTCTTT.

The chain couples TRBV24-1 to TRBJ2-1; 12 nucleotides match TRBD2. Per germline, CDR1 KGHDR and CDR2 SFDVKD. This CDR3 spans 19 amino acids. J was trimmed by 0 bases and V by 5 bases; bases with no gene match: 10. The CDR3 loop is CATSGPGLAGGFSYNEQFF. DNA of the CDR3: TGTGCCACCAGTGGCCCGGGACTAGCGGGTGGGTTCTCCTACAATGAGCAGTTCTTC.

The V call is TRBV7-3, the J call TRBJ2-1; 13 nucleotides line up with TRBD2. CDR3 length: 15 amino acids. From germline, CDR1 is SGHTA and CDR2 FQGTGA. Trimming took 4 bases from V and 6 from J; bases not matched to a gene: 3. DNA for the CDR3: TGTGCCAGCAGCTCGGGACTAGCGGGAAGCAATGAGCAGTTCTTC. Translation gives CASSSGLAGSNEQFF.

V and J are TRBV6-5 and TRBJ1-2; perhaps TRBD1 as D (5 bases). V dropped 6 bases and J dropped 2 bases, with 10 bases sitting between them. The germline CDR1 and CDR2 sequences are MNHEY and SVGAGI. The CDR3 totals 13 residues. The CDR3: CASRIQENYGYTF. The CDR3 DNA reads as TGTGCCAGCAGGATACAGGAAAACTATGGCTACACCTTC.

This clone appeared a few times. Other DNA sequences in this sample translate to the same CDR3. This chain uses TRBV3-1 (or the pseudogene TRBV3-2) with TRBJ1-5; a weak D match, TRBD1 (5 bases). Trimming shortened V by 1 base and J by 4 bases, and 5 bases separated the two germline ends. CDR1 is LGHDT and CDR2 is YNNKEL in the germline V gene (reference sequence). CDR3 size: 13 residues. CDR3 DNA: TGTGCCAGCAGCCAAGCAGGGAATCAGCCCCAGCATTTT. Protein product: CASSQAGNQPQHF.

The chain combines TRBV6-5 with TRBJ2-1, with 13 bases lining up with TRBD2. Per germline, CDR1 MNHEY and CDR2 SVGAGI. The V segment lost 6 bases and the J segment 14 bases; nucleotides outside the gene matches: 13. This CDR3 is 15 amino acids long. For the CDR3, the DNA is TGTGCCAGCAGCAGAGCGGGACTAGCGGGAACTGTGGAGTTCTTC. Translating it yields CASSRAGLAGTVEFF.

The rearrangement links TRBV4-3 to TRBJ2-1; D might be TRBD2 (6 bases). The CDR3 covers 15 residues. Germline V gene data show CDR1 as LGHNA and CDR2 as YSLEER. V lost 3 bases and J 7 bases, leaving 16 bases between the germline ends. The chain's CDR3 is CASSHGPGTPNEQFF. The CDR3 DNA reads as TGCGCCAGCAGCCACGGACCCGGGACTCCTAATGAGCAGTTCTTC.

This clone was found once. CDR3 loop: CASSPNLNRVGDYGYTF. In nucleotides, the CDR3 is TGTGCCAGTAGTCCCAATCTCAACAGGGTCGGGGACTATGGCTACACCTTC. The chain is built from TRBV19 and TRBJ1-2, with TRBD1 as a possible D gene (6 bases). In germline, CDR1 is LNHDA, CDR2 SQIVND (reference sequence). The CDR3 sequence is 17 residues long. Trimming left V 5 bases short and J 3 bases short, with 22 bases between.

V is TRBV5-6 and J is TRBJ1-5; unclear D gene. Germline V gene data show CDR1 as SGHDT and CDR2 as YYEEEE. The CDR3 has 14 residues. V lost 1 base and J lost 6, with 11 bases in between. The CDR3 sequence is CASSLMRDGQPQHF. The DNA of the CDR3 is TGTGCCAGCAGCTTGATGAGGGATGGTCAGCCCCAGCATTTT.

The V and J genes are TRBV28 and TRBJ2-7; D remains unclear. V dropped 5 bases and J dropped 4 bases, with 9 bases sitting between them. The CDR3 has 12 amino acids. From germline, CDR1 is MDHEN and CDR2 SYDVKM. As DNA, the CDR3 is TGTGCCAGCAGTCTCCAGAGGTACGAGCAGTACTTC. Residues: CASSLQRYEQYF. The variable domain in full, with the rest retrieved from reference TRBV28 and TRBJ2-7, is DVKVTQSSRYLVKRTGEKVFLECVQDMDHENMFWYRQDPGLGLRLIYFSYDVKMKEKGDIPEGYSVSREKKERFSLILESASTNQTSMYLCASSLQRYEQYFGPGTRLTVT.